This section outlines one TCR beta chain sequence together with its context. The source of the sample is a study of blood T cell repertoires in COVID-19. Study context: Nucleic acid was either cDNA or gDNA, and it came from T cells, B-cell-depleted T cells, or PBMCs.

As originally analysed: Estimates of nucleated cell counts were drawn from the amplification of reference gene primers. Assay used: immunoSEQ multiplex PCR; TCRdb lists only in-frame clones, some missing. D and trimming come from the DNA, and the V and J calls and clone size come from that table. The sample contains fewer than 350,000 clones, around 85% of which appear only once. The germline gives CDR1 SGHTA, CDR2 FQGNSA. This CDR3 region has 14 residues. Trimming took 2 bases from V and 7 from J, leaving 12 bases between them. Recruitment covered roughly 24 US areas and drew participants whose ages spanned roughly 18 to 100 years. Assignment of participants to cohorts was predicated upon participant-reported clinical history.

Specimen: PBMCs or T cells enriched from blood (not recorded which). This receptor was obtained from a woman aged 35 to 49 who had recovered from COVID-19. The chain employs TRBV7-2 and TRBJ1-5, with a tentative D call TRBD1 (5 bases). CDR3 coding DNA: TGTGCCAGCAGCTTACCAGGGTTTAAGCAGCCCCAGCATTTT. Protein product: CASSLPGFKQPQHF.